The rows below give T cell receptor beta chains drawn from one sample of a study of cytomegalovirus exposure and HLA in healthy donors. The table came from immunoSEQ multiplex PCR; TCRdb's copy has only in-frame clones and leaves some out. The table records about 130,000 clones, 80% to 90% of them present only once. Specimen: PBMCs. These receptors were obtained from a woman under 40 in good health and CMV-seropositive. Both conserved end residues are part of each CDR3. The order of the fields is clone size, J gene, V gene, D gene, CDR3 protein, CDR3 DNA. A D gene is named only where the DNA matches it firmly. Clone size is shown for a subset of rows, as once, few, many or a class of expanded clone.

.,TRBJ2-1,TRBV19,TRBD1,CASSPWTGGDEQFF,TGTGCCAGTAGTCCTTGGACAGGGGGCGATGAGCAGTTCTTC
.,TRBJ2-1,TRBV15,.,CATSRDRGGANREQFF,TGTGCCACCAGCAGAGATCGAGGCGGGGCGAACCGCGAGCAGTTCTTC
.,TRBJ2-7,TRBV6-1,.,CASSERQGYYEQYF,TGTGCCAGCAGTGAAAGGCAGGGTTACTACGAGCAGTACTTC
medium-sized,TRBJ2-3,TRBV11-3,TRBD1,CASSPQGRRDTQYF,TGTGCCAGCAGCCCACAGGGGCGTAGAGATACGCAGTATTTT
.,TRBJ2-3,TRBV6-5,TRBD2,CASSYSPAGGTDTQYF,TGTGCCAGCAGTTACTCTCCAGCGGGGGGCACAGATACGCAGTATTTT
.,TRBJ2-3,TRBV2,.,CASRWTWATDTQYF,TGTGCCAGCAGATGGACTTGGGCAACAGATACGCAGTATTTT
.,TRBJ2-7,TRBV10-3,TRBD1,CAISERDRVSGEQYF,TGTGCCATCAGTGAACGGGACAGGGTATCGGGCGAGCAGTACTTC
.,TRBJ2-5,TRBV7-2,.,CASSLGIGAGELKTQYF,TGTGCCAGCAGCTTAGGGATCGGAGCGGGCGAGCTTAAGACCCAGTACTTC
.,TRBJ2-7,TRBV5-4,TRBD2,CASSFGGRTSGSYEQYF,TGTGCCAGCAGCTTCGGGGGTAGGACTAGCGGATCCTACGAGCAGTACTTC
.,TRBJ2-1,TRBV27,.,CASSFLGAGENGYEQFF,TGTGCCAGCAGTTTCCTAGGCGCCGGGGAAAACGGGTATGAGCAGTTCTTC
.,TRBJ2-1,TRBV6-5,TRBD1,CASSWTGRGSNEQFF,TGTGCCAGCAGTTGGACAGGGAGAGGGAGCAATGAGCAGTTCTTC
.,TRBJ2-1,TRBV28,TRBD2,CASSFISSGANNEQFF,TGTGCCAGCAGTTTTATTTCCAGCGGGGCAAACAATGAGCAGTTCTTC
.,TRBJ1-2,TRBV5-6,.,CASSLSRRYGYTF,TGTGCCAGCAGCTTAAGTCGCAGATATGGCTACACCTTC
once,TRBJ2-5,TRBV4-1,TRBD2,CASSQSSGPEETQYF,TGCGCCAGCAGCCAATCTAGCGGGCCCGAAGAGACCCAGTACTTC
.,TRBJ1-2,TRBV28,.,CASSFGGEGYGYTF,TGTGCCAGCAGTTTCGGGGGTGAGGGGTATGGCTACACCTTC
few,TRBJ2-7,TRBV14,TRBD2,CASSQVIGTSGGRPYEQYF,TGTGCCAGCAGCCAGGTCATAGGGACTAGCGGGGGGCGACCCTACGAGCAGTACTTC
once,TRBJ1-1,TRBV7-9,.,CASSLIGNTEAFF,TGTGCTAGCAGCTTAATCGGGAACACTGAAGCTTTCTTT
.,TRBJ1-1,TRBV6-5,.,CASSLWGDTEAFF,TGTGCCAGCAGTTTATGGGGGGACACTGAAGCTTTCTTT
.,TRBJ1-5,TRBV28,TRBD1,CASKQGSSNQPQHF,TGTGCCAGTAAACAGGGGTCTAGCAATCAGCCCCAGCATTTT
.,TRBJ2-7,TRBV10-3,.,CAISVGYEQYF,TGTGCCATCTCGGTCGGCTACGAGCAGTACTTC
.,TRBJ2-1,TRBV6-6,.,CASSHTDEQFF,TGTGCCAGCAGCCACACCGATGAGCAGTTCTTC
once,TRBJ2-7,TRBV27,.,CASSLQGGPYEQYF,TGTGCCAGCAGTCTACAGGGGGGGCCCTACGAGCAGTACTTC
once,TRBJ1-3,TRBV6-6,.,CASSYTGNSGNTIYF,TGTGCCAGCAGTTACACAGGGAACTCTGGAAACACCATATATTTT
.,TRBJ1-4,TRBV2,TRBD1,CASSPQGALANEKLFF,TGTGCCAGCAGTCCACAGGGGGCGTTGGCTAATGAAAAACTGTTTTTT
.,TRBJ2-7,TRBV28,TRBD2,CASSREVGNYEQYF,TGTGCCAGCAGTCGGGAGGTAGGGAACTACGAGCAGTACTTC
few,TRBJ1-1,TRBV5-4,.,CASSLKGGTTEAFF,TGTGCCAGCAGCTTGAAAGGGGGAACCACTGAAGCTTTCTTT
.,TRBJ2-3,TRBV5-6,.,CASSLYQRASTDTQYF,TGTGCCAGCAGCTTGTACCAGCGGGCTAGCACAGATACGCAGTATTTT
few,TRBJ2-1,TRBV6-4,TRBD2,CASSDGTSNEQFF,TGTGCCAGCAGTGACGGGACTAGCAATGAGCAGTTCTTC
.,TRBJ2-2,TRBV5-1,TRBD1,CASSFRQGYTGELFF,TGCGCCAGCAGCTTCCGACAGGGGTACACCGGGGAGCTGTTTTTT
few,TRBJ2-7,TRBV2,.,CASSEARGGDWYF,TGTGCCAGCAGTGAAGCGCGTGGCGGGGATTGGTACTTC
.,TRBJ2-7,TRBV7-9,.,CASSSWTEAYEQYF,TGTGCCAGCAGTTCATGGACGGAGGCCTACGAGCAGTACTTC
.,TRBJ2-3,TRBV13,.,CASSLTPGMDTQYF,TGTGCCAGCAGCTTAACGCCGGGAATGGATACGCAGTATTTT
.,TRBJ2-7,TRBV4-1,.,CASSQESRVGEQYF,TGCGCCAGCAGCCAAGAGAGCAGGGTGGGCGAGCAGTACTTC
.,TRBJ2-3,TRBV9,TRBD2,CASGGGDGTQYF,TGTGCCAGCGGCGGGGGGGACGGTACGCAGTATTTT
.,TRBJ2-4,TRBV5-1,.,CASRAGQAGNIQYF,TGCGCCAGCAGGGCGGGGCAGGCCGGAAACATTCAGTACTTC
.,TRBJ2-5,TRBV6-5,TRBD1,CASSYGQGQETQYF,TGTGCCAGCAGTTACGGACAGGGGCAAGAGACCCAGTACTTC
.,TRBJ1-5,TRBV7-8,.,CASSPTQTGQPQHF,TGTGCCAGCAGCCCCACCCAGACGGGGCAGCCCCAGCATTTT
few,TRBJ2-3,TRBV4-1,TRBD2,CASSQPGLAGGGTDTQYF,TGCGCCAGCAGCCAACCGGGACTAGCGGGAGGAGGCACAGATACGCAGTATTTT
.,TRBJ1-4,TRBV28,.,CASSPHGRATNEKLFF,TGTGCCAGCAGTCCCCACGGGAGGGCAACTAATGAAAAACTGTTTTTT
.,TRBJ1-1,TRBV7-2,.,CASSLGSGMNTEAFF,TGTGCCAGCAGCTTAGGGTCGGGGATGAACACTGAAGCTTTCTTT
.,TRBJ2-5,TRBV5-1,TRBD2,CASSPRGVAGSETQYF,TGCGCCAGCAGCCCCCGTGGGGTAGCGGGGTCGGAGACCCAGTACTTC
.,TRBJ1-1,TRBV6-5,.,CASSYQSPGDPEAFF,TGTGCCAGCAGTTACCAGTCCCCAGGGGACCCTGAAGCTTTCTTT
few,TRBJ1-2,TRBV9,.,CASSVGRGNGYTF,TGTGCCAGCAGCGTAGGTCGGGGAAATGGCTACACCTTC
.,TRBJ1-2,TRBV5-6,.,CASSLGAGSGAYGYTF,TGTGCCAGCAGCTTGGGGGCTGGGTCAGGGGCCTATGGCTACACCTTC
once,TRBJ1-2,TRBV6-5,.,CASSPGRQNYGYTF,TGTGCCAGCAGCCCCGGGAGGCAGAACTATGGCTACACCTTC
.,TRBJ2-1,TRBV28,.,CASSFVANGGLEQFF,TGTGCCAGCAGTTTCGTGGCGAACGGAGGCCTTGAGCAGTTCTTC